The rows below give T cell receptor beta chains drawn from one sample of a study of blood T cell repertoires in COVID-19. The data were produced by immunoSEQ multiplex PCR, yet TCRdb's version contains in-frame clones alone and is incomplete. The sample has a few hundred thousand clones; about nine tenths are singletons. What was sequenced was peripheral blood. These receptors were collected from a woman aged 30 to 39 with COVID-19, enrolled during active disease. Both conserved end residues are part of each CDR3. The order of the fields is CDR3 length, V gene, D gene, J gene, CDR3 DNA, CDR3 protein. The D gene is left open where the match is weak.

cdr3_length: 13; v_call: TRBV6-5; d_call: .; j_call: TRBJ1-2; cdr3_nt: TGTGCCAGCAGTCGTCAGGGGACCTATGGCTACACCTTC; cdr3_aa: CASSRQGTYGYTF
cdr3_length: 11; v_call: TRBV7-2; d_call: .; j_call: TRBJ2-5; cdr3_nt: TGTGCCTCCGGGGTCCTAGGGACCCAGTACTTC; cdr3_aa: CASGVLGTQYF
cdr3_length: 15; v_call: TRBV19; d_call: TRBD1; j_call: TRBJ1-1; cdr3_nt: TGTGCCAGTACTCGGACAGGGTCGGGTAACACTGAAGCTTTCTTT; cdr3_aa: CASTRTGSGNTEAFF
cdr3_length: 15; v_call: TRBV5-1; d_call: TRBD1; j_call: TRBJ1-5; cdr3_nt: TGCGCCAGCAGCTTGGAGGGACAGGGGGCCCAGCCCCAGCATTTT; cdr3_aa: CASSLEGQGAQPQHF
cdr3_length: 15; v_call: TRBV19; d_call: TRBD1; j_call: TRBJ2-5; cdr3_nt: TGTGCCAGTAGGAAGTTGGGACAGGGGTTGGAGACCCAGTACTTC; cdr3_aa: CASRKLGQGLETQYF
cdr3_length: 16; v_call: TRBV5-4; d_call: .; j_call: TRBJ2-4; cdr3_nt: TGTGCCAGCAGCTCGAGGCGGCAGGGGTTTGGAAACATTCAGTACTTC; cdr3_aa: CASSSRRQGFGNIQYF
cdr3_length: 15; v_call: TRBV27; d_call: TRBD1; j_call: TRBJ1-2; cdr3_nt: TGTGCCAGCAGTCCGACCGGGACAGGGGAACGTGGCTACACCTTC; cdr3_aa: CASSPTGTGERGYTF
cdr3_length: 10; v_call: TRBV2; d_call: .; j_call: TRBJ1-4; cdr3_nt: TGTGCCAGCAGGGACAGTGTGTTGTTTTTT; cdr3_aa: CASRDSVLFF
cdr3_length: 14; v_call: TRBV4-3; d_call: TRBD1; j_call: TRBJ1-2; cdr3_nt: TGCGCCAGCAGCCAAGGGCAGGGGGCGTATGGCTACACCTTC; cdr3_aa: CASSQGQGAYGYTF
cdr3_length: 15; v_call: TRBV10-3; d_call: TRBD1; j_call: TRBJ2-7; cdr3_nt: TGTGCCATCAGTTCTGTCGGACAGGGTCTCTACGAGCAGTACTTC; cdr3_aa: CAISSVGQGLYEQYF
cdr3_length: 14; v_call: TRBV5-1; d_call: .; j_call: TRBJ2-7; cdr3_nt: TGCGCCAGCAGCTTGGTTCCGGGCAGCGGCGAGCAGTACTTC; cdr3_aa: CASSLVPGSGEQYF